This T cell receptor beta chain was captured in a study of vaccination and CD4 T cells after COVID-19. As for the study in general: Overlapping SARS-CoV-2, HCoV-NL63, HCoV-OC43 and HCoV-229E spike peptides stimulated the cells. Study outcomes and limitations: Relatively few convalescent patients were studied; early post-infection timepoints were not included.

Sequencing of cultured CD4+ T cell DNA used the Oncomine TCR Beta short-read assay. A single record per CDR3 protein comes from TCRdb applying MiXCR to the PCR reads. The table has roughly 7,500 distinct CDR3 sequences, approximately 50% seen once. With regard to this clonotype: Its antigen is as yet unknown.

Treatment in this sample: approximately 9-day PBMC culture with coronavirus spike peptide pools or control peptides (ViraFEST assay). ViraFEST sequenced TCRs after peptide-pool expansion of antigen-specific T cells. This clonotype was sampled from a human donor who had recovered from COVID-19. Sequencing was done on a sample of CD4+ T cells from blood, cultured in vitro.

The CDR3 protein is CASREQGRTEAFF. The CDR3 DNA follows: TGTGCCAGCAGGGAACAGGGGAGAACTGAAGCTTTCTTT. The rearrangement links TRBV6-2 or TRBV6-3 to TRBJ1-1, with 7 bases identical to TRBD1. The CDR3 is 13 residues long. V dropped 6 bases and J dropped 5; count of bases not matched to a gene: 6. CDR1 is MNHEY and CDR2 is SVGEGT in the germline V gene.